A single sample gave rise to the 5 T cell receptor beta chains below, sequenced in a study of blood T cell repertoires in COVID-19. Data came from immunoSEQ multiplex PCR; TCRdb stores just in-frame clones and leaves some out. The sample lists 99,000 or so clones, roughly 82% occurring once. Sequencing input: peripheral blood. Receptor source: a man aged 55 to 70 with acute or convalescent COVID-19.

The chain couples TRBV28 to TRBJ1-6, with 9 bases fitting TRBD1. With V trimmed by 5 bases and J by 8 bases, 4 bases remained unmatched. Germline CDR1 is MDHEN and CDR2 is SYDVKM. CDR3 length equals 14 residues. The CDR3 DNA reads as TGTGCCAGCAGTCCCGGGACAGGGCATTCACCCCTCCACTTT. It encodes CASSPGTGHSPLHF.

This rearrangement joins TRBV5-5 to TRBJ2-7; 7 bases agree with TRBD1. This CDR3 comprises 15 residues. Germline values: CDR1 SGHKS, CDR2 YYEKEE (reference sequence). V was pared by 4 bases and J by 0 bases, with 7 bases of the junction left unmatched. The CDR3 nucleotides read TGTGCCAGCAGCGTCCGGGACAGCAACTCCTACGAGCAGTACTTC. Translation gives CASSVRDSNSYEQYF.

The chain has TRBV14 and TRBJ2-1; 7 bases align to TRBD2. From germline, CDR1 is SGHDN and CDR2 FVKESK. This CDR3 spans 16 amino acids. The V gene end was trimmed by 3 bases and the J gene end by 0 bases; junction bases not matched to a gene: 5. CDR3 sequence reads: CASSQYGGSSYNEQFF. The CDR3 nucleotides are TGTGCCAGCAGCCAGTACGGCGGGAGCTCCTACAATGAGCAGTTCTTC.

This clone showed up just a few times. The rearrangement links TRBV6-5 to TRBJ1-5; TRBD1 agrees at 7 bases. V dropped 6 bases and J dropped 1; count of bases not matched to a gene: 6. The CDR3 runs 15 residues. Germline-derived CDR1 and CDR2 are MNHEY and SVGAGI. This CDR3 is CASRLDRVSNQPQHF. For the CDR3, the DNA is TGTGCCAGCAGGCTCGACAGGGTGAGCAATCAGCCCCAGCATTTT.

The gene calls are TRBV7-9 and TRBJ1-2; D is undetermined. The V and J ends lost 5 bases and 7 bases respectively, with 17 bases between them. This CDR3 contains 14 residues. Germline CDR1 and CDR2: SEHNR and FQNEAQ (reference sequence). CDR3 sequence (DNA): TGTGCCAGCAGCCCTTACTTGGTTTCGGGTGGCTACACCTTC. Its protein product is CASSPYLVSGGYTF.